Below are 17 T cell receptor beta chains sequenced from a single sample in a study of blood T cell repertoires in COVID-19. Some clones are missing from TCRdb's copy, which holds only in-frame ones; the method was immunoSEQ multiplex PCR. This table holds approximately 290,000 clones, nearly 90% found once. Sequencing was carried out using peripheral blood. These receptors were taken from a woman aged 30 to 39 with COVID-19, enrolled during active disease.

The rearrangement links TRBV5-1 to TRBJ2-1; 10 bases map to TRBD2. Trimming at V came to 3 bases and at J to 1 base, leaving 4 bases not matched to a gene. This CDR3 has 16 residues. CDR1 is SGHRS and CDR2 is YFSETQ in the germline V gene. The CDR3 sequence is CASSSNSGGSYNEQFF. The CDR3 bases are TGCGCCAGCAGCTCGAATAGCGGGGGGTCCTACAATGAGCAGTTCTTC.

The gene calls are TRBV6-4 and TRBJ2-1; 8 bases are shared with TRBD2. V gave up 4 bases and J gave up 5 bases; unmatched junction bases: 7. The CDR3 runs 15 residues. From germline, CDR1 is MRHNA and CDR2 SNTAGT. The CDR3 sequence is CASSGGGGIHNEQFF. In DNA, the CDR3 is TGTGCCAGCAGTGGTGGCGGGGGGATTCACAATGAGCAGTTCTTC.

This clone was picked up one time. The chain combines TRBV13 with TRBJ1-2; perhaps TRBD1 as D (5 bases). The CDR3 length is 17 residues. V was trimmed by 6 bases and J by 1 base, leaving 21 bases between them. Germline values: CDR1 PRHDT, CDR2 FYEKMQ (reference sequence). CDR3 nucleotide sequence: TGTGCCAGCAGTCGAAGGTACGCGACAGATTATAACTATGGCTACACCTTC. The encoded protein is CASSRRYATDYNYGYTF. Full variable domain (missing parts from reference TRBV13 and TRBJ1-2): AAGVIQSPRHLIKEKRETATLKCYPIPRHDTVYWYQQGPGQDPQFLISFYEKMQSDKGSIPDRFSAQQFSDYHSELNMSSLELGDSALYFCASSRRYATDYNYGYTFGSGTRLTVV.

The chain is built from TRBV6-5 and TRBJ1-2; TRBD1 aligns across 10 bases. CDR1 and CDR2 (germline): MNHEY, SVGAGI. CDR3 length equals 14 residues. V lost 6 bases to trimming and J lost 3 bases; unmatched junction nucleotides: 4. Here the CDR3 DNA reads TGTGCCAGCAGATGGGGGACAGGGGACTATGGCTACACCTTC. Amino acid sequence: CASRWGTGDYGYTF.

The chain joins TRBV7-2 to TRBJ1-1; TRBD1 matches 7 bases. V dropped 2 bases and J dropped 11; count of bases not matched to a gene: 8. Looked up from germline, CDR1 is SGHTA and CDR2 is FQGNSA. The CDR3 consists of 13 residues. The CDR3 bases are TGTGCCAGCAGCTTAAACAGGGGCGAATGGGCTTTCTTT. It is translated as CASSLNRGEWAFF.

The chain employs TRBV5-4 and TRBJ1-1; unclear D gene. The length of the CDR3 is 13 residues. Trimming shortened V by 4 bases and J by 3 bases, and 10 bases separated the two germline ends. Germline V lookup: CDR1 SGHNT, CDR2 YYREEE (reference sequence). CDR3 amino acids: CASSERRDTEAFF. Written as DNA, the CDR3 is TGTGCCAGCAGCGAAAGGAGGGACACTGAAGCTTTCTTT.

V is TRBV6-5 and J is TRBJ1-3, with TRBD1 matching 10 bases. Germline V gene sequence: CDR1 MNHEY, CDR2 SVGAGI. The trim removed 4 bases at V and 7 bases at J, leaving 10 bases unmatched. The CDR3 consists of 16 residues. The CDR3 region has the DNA TGTGCCAGCAGTTCCCCGACAGGGGGCCTTAGTAACACCATATATTTT. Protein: CASSSPTGGLSNTIYF.

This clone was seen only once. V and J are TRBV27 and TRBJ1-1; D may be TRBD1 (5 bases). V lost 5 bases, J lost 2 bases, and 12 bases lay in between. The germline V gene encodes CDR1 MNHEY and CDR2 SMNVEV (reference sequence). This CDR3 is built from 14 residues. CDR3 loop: CASSEWGGNTEAFF. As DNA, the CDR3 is TGTGCCAGCAGTGAGTGGGGGGGAAACACTGAAGCTTTCTTT.

Written as DNA, the CDR3 is TGTGCTAGTGGTTTGGTACGAGGGACAGTGGAGGGGAACACTGAAGCTTTCTTT. This gives the protein CASGLVRGTVEGNTEAFF. The chain carries TRBV12-5 and TRBJ1-1; 7 bases are shared with TRBD1. Germline CDR1 and CDR2: LGHNT and FRNRAP. V trimming: 0 bases; J trimming: 1 base; junction bases outside the gene matches: 11. The CDR3 covers 18 residues. Using reference TRBV12-5 and TRBJ1-1 for the parts outside the CDR3, the full variable domain is DARVTQTPRHKVTEMGQEVTMRCQPILGHNTVFWYRQTMMQGLELLAYFRNRAPLDDSGMPKDRFSAEMPDATLATLKIQPSEPRDSAVYFCASGLVRGTVEGNTEAFFGQGTRLTVV.

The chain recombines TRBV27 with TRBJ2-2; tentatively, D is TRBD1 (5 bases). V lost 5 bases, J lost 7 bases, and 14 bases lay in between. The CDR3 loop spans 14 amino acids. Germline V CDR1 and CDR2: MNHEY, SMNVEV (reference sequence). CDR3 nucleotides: TGTGCCAGCAGTCCCGGACACAATATCGGGGAGCTGTTTTTT. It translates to CASSPGHNIGELFF.

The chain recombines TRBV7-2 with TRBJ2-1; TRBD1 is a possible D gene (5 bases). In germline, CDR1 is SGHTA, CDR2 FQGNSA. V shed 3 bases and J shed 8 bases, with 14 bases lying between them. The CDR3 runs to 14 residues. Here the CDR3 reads CASSFPAGYDEQFF. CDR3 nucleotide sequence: TGTGCCAGCAGCTTCCCCGCAGGGTACGATGAGCAGTTCTTC. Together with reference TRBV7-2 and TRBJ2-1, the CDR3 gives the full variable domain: GAGVSQSPSNKVTEKGKDVELRCDPISGHTALYWYRQSLGQGLEFLIYFQGNSAPDKSGLPSDRFSAERTGGSVSTLTIQRTQQEDSAVYLCASSFPAGYDEQFFGPGTRLTVL.

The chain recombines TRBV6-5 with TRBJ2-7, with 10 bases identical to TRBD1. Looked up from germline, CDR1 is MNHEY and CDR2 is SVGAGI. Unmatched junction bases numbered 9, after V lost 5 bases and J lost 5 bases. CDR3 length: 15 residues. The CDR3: CASSRPGQGTHEQYF. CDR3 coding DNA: TGTGCCAGCAGTAGACCGGGACAGGGGACTCACGAGCAGTACTTC.

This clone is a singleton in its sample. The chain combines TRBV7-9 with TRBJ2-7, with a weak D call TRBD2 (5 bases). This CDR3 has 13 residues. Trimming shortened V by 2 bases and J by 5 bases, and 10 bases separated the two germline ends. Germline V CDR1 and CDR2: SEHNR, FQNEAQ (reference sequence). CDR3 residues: CASSLTGGHEQYF. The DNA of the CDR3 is TGTGCCAGCAGCTTAACCGGAGGCCACGAGCAGTACTTC.

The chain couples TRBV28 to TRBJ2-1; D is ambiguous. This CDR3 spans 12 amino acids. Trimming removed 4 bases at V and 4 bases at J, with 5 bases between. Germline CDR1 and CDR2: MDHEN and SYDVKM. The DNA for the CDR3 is TGTGCCAGCAGTTCCCCTTACAATGAGCAGTTCTTC. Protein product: CASSSPYNEQFF. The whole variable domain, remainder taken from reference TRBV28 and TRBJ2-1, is DVKVTQSSRYLVKRTGEKVFLECVQDMDHENMFWYRQDPGLGLRLIYFSYDVKMKEKGDIPEGYSVSREKKERFSLILESASTNQTSMYLCASSSPYNEQFFGPGTRLTVL.

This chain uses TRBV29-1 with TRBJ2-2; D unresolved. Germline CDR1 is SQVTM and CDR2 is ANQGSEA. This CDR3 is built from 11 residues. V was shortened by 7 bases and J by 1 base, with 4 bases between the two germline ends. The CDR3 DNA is TGCAGCGCCCTGAACACCGGGGAGCTGTTTTTT. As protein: CSALNTGELFF.

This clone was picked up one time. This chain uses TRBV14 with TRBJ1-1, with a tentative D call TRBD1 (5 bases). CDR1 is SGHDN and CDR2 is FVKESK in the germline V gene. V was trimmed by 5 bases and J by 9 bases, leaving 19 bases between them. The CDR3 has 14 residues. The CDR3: CASSAYRQSSQAFF. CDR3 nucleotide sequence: TGTGCCAGCAGCGCGTACCGACAGTCCTCCCAAGCTTTCTTT.

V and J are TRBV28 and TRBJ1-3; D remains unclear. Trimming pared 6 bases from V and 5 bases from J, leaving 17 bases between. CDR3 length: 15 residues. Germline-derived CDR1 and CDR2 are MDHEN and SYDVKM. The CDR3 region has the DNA TGTGCCAGCAGCACCCCAGAGGGCGGGAGAAACACCATATATTTT. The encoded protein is CASSTPEGGRNTIYF.